Listed below are T cell receptor beta chains from one sample, sequenced in a study of technical replicates of blood from a few donors. Sequencing used immunoSEQ multiplex PCR; TCRdb keeps in-frame clones, though not all of them. Of around 84,000 clones listed, 98% are singletons. Source material: T cells isolated from PBMCs. These receptors originate from a human donor in good health. Each CDR3 is given with its conserved first and last residue. D genes are given only for firm matches. A clone size is listed for some rows: how often the clone was seen (once, few, many), or a class if it is expanded.

TRBD1 | 12 | TRBJ2-1 | NA | TRBV29-1 | CSAGRQGTEQFF | TGCAGCGCGGGGAGACAGGGGACTGAGCAGTTCTTC
NA | 13 | TRBJ1-3 | few | TRBV30 | CAWRGLSGNTIYF | TGTGCCTGGAGGGGGCTCTCTGGAAACACCATATATTTT
NA | 15 | TRBJ1-2 | NA | TRBV6-5 | CASSYSTGTINGYTF | TGTGCCAGCAGTTACTCGACTGGGACAATCAATGGCTACACCTTC
NA | 14 | TRBJ1-4 | NA | TRBV28 | CASSFGGFAEKLFF | TGTGCCAGCAGTTTCGGGGGGTTCGCGGAAAAACTGTTTTTT
TRBD2 | 17 | TRBJ2-3 | NA | TRBV5-1 | CASSLAVAGEISDTQYF | TGCGCCAGCAGCTTGGCGGTAGCGGGGGAGATTTCGGATACGCAGTATTTT
NA | 13 | TRBJ1-2 | NA | TRBV27 | CASSPPGGYGYTF | TGTGCCAGCAGTCCCCCCGGAGGGTATGGCTACACCTTC
NA | 14 | TRBJ2-2 | NA | TRBV7-6 | CASSFAGGSWELFF | TGTGCCAGCAGCTTCGCAGGGGGGAGCTGGGAGCTGTTTTTT
TRBD2 | 18 | TRBJ2-3 | NA | TRBV2 | CASRTSGISPPPGDTQYF | TGTGCCAGCAGAACTAGCGGGATCTCACCTCCCCCGGGAGATACGCAGTATTTT
TRBD1 | 15 | TRBJ2-7 | once | TRBV19 | CASAKTGTGVYEQYF | TGTGCCAGTGCAAAGACCGGGACAGGGGTGTACGAGCAGTACTTC
NA | 15 | TRBJ2-6 | NA | TRBV7-9 | CASSVRVSGANVLTF | TGTGCCAGCAGCGTCCGGGTATCTGGGGCCAACGTCCTGACTTTC
NA | 13 | TRBJ1-1 | NA | TRBV19 | CASRGGGGTEAFF | TGTGCCAGTAGGGGAGGGGGTGGCACTGAAGCTTTCTTT
TRBD2 | 15 | TRBJ2-7 | NA | TRBV5-1 | CASSLATSPTYEQYF | TGCGCCAGCAGCTTGGCGACTAGCCCGACCTACGAGCAGTACTTC
NA | 14 | TRBJ1-1 | NA | TRBV7-9 | CASSHSRGVTEAFF | TGTGCCAGTTCCCATAGTCGGGGAGTTACTGAAGCTTTCTTT
NA | 13 | TRBJ2-7 | NA | TRBV5-8 | CASNPWAGYEQYF | TGTGCCAGCAACCCATGGGCGGGCTACGAGCAGTACTTC
NA | 16 | TRBJ2-1 | NA | TRBV11-2 | CASSLVGGGLYNEQFF | TGTGCCAGCAGCTTAGTGGGGGGAGGCCTCTACAATGAGCAGTTCTTC
TRBD2 | 19 | TRBJ2-3 | NA | TRBV13 | CASSWRLAGEGDLTDTQYF | TGTGCCAGCAGCTGGAGACTAGCGGGAGAGGGGGATCTCACAGATACGCAGTATTTT
TRBD2 | 16 | TRBJ2-5 | NA | TRBV19 | CASSTLAGGPQETQYF | TGTGCCAGTAGTACCCTAGCGGGGGGACCGCAAGAGACCCAGTACTTC
NA | 14 | TRBJ2-3 | once | TRBV19 | CASKGGPDTDTQYF | TGTGCCAGTAAGGGGGGGCCGGACACAGATACGCAGTATTTT
NA | 13 | TRBJ1-5 | NA | TRBV6-5 | CASSTFRGQPQHF | TGTGCCAGCAGCACATTCCGGGGGCAGCCCCAGCATTTT
TRBD1 | 15 | TRBJ1-4 | NA | TRBV6-6 | CASRTGGTGSRKLFF | TGTGCCAGCAGGACCGGAGGGACAGGGTCCCGAAAACTGTTTTTT
NA | 11 | TRBJ2-7 | NA | TRBV6-1 | CASSSYYEQYF | TGTGCCAGCAGTTCCTACTACGAGCAGTACTTC
NA | 15 | TRBJ2-7 | NA | TRBV6-5 | CASSYSSRGSYEQYF | TGTGCCAGCAGTTACTCCTCCAGAGGCTCCTACGAGCAGTACTTC
NA | 14 | TRBJ2-1 | once | TRBV6-4 | CASSDSPGRSEQFF | TGTGCCAGCAGTGACTCCCCAGGGAGGAGTGAGCAGTTCTTC
TRBD2 | 16 | TRBJ2-2 | NA | TRBV18 | CASSLSGGFNTGELFF | TGTGCCAGCTCCCTAAGCGGGGGGTTCAACACCGGGGAGCTGTTTTTT
NA | 19 | TRBJ2-5 | once | TRBV15 | CATSRDWKGSWELGETQYF | TGTGCCACCAGCAGAGATTGGAAGGGCTCCTGGGAGCTCGGAGAGACCCAGTACTTC
NA | 12 | TRBJ2-7 | NA | TRBV11-2 | CASSETRDEQYF | TGTGCCAGCAGCGAAACTCGGGACGAGCAGTACTTC
TRBD1 | 14 | TRBJ2-5 | NA | TRBV7-8 | CASSTRTGIETQYF | TGTGCCAGCAGCACTCGGACAGGGATCGAGACCCAGTACTTC
NA | 13 | TRBJ2-5 | NA | TRBV9 | CASSVVTGETQYF | TGTGCCAGCAGCGTAGTGACGGGAGAGACCCAGTACTTC
NA | 14 | TRBJ2-7 | NA | TRBV6-1 | CASLGQTNSYEQYF | TGTGCCAGCCTAGGTCAGACGAATTCCTACGAGCAGTACTTC
NA | 12 | TRBJ2-1 | NA | TRBV7-9 | CASSSHYNEQFF | TGTGCCAGCAGCTCCCACTACAATGAGCAGTTCTTC
NA | 14 | TRBJ1-5 | once | TRBV7-9 | CASGGESSNQPQHF | TGTGCCAGCGGAGGGGAGAGCAGCAATCAGCCCCAGCATTTT
TRBD1 | 13 | TRBJ2-7 | NA | TRBV6-5 | CASSPGQGTEQYF | TGTGCCAGCAGCCCCGGACAGGGGACCGAGCAGTACTTC
TRBD2 | 15 | TRBJ2-7 | NA | TRBV4-1 | CASSRLLAGGSEQYF | TGCGCCAGCAGCCGCCTACTAGCGGGAGGTTCCGAGCAGTACTTC
NA | 13 | TRBJ1-1 | NA | TRBV27 | CASSLRVGTEAFF | TGTGCCAGCAGTTTACGGGTAGGAACTGAAGCTTTCTTT
TRBD2 | 16 | TRBJ2-3 | NA | TRBV5-1 | CASSLGTSGYTDTQYF | TGCGCCAGCAGCTTGGGGACTAGCGGGTACACAGATACGCAGTATTTT
NA | 14 | TRBJ2-2 | NA | TRBV25-1 | CASSDPSNTGELFF | TGTGCCAGCAGTGACCCCTCCAACACCGGGGAGCTGTTTTTT
NA | 15 | TRBJ1-5 | NA | TRBV6-1 | CASSELWGSRQPQHF | TGTGCCAGCAGTGAATTGTGGGGCTCTCGTCAGCCCCAGCATTTT
TRBD1 | 14 | TRBJ2-7 | NA | TRBV19 | CASSRTGDSYEQYF | TGTGCCAGTAGCCGGACAGGGGACTCCTACGAGCAGTACTTC
TRBD2 | 16 | TRBJ2-7 | NA | TRBV28 | CASSFPTSGPSYEQYF | TGTGCCAGCAGTTTTCCGACTAGCGGGCCTTCCTACGAGCAGTACTTC
NA | 13 | TRBJ2-1 | NA | TRBV5-1 | CASSLAHINEQFF | TGCGCCAGCAGCTTGGCCCACATCAATGAGCAGTTCTTC
NA | 13 | TRBJ2-3 | NA | TRBV2 | CAKGKIPPDTQYF | TGTGCCAAGGGGAAGATACCGCCAGATACGCAGTATTTT